This is a list of T cell receptor beta chains from one sample in a study of cytomegalovirus exposure and HLA in healthy donors. TCRdb keeps only in-frame clones here, not all; method: immunoSEQ multiplex PCR. The sample yields 95,000 to 150,000 clones, about three quarters seen once. The sequenced sample consisted of PBMCs. These receptor sequences come from a woman younger than 45 in good health and CMV-seropositive. CDR3s include the opening cysteine and the closing phenylalanine or tryptophan. A D gene is named only where the DNA matches it firmly. Clone size is not always given. Where it is, it says once, few, many or a class for expanded clones.

>-|-|TRBV6-6|TRBJ1-3
TGTGCCAGCAGTTACTCCCAGTCACCTGGAAACACCATATATTTT
CASSYSQSPGNTIYF
>-|-|TRBV30|TRBJ2-7
TGTGCCATAATAAAGGCAGGTTCAGGTTACGAGCAGTACTTC
CAIIKAGSGYEQYF
>-|-|TRBV11-2|TRBJ1-6
TGTGCCAGCACCCCCACGGGGGGACCCAATTCACCCCTCCACTTT
CASTPTGGPNSPLHF
>-|-|TRBV2|TRBJ1-1
TGTGCCAGCAGTGAACGAACAGGAGCTTTCTTT
CASSERTGAFF
>TRBD1|-|TRBV10-3|TRBJ1-1
TGTGCCATCAGAGACAGGGGATCTCTGAACACTGAAGCTTTCTTT
CAIRDRGSLNTEAFF
>-|-|TRBV7-6|TRBJ2-7
TGTGCCAGCAGCCATTCTCCCGGGTACGAGCAGTACTTC
CASSHSPGYEQYF
>-|-|TRBV28|TRBJ1-5
TGTGCCAGCACCCCCGCCAGGTACAATCAGCCCCAGCATTTT
CASTPARYNQPQHF
>TRBD1|-|TRBV2|TRBJ2-5
TGTGCCAGCAGTGAAGCGTCGGGACAGGGTTGGCCATCCAAAGAGACCCAGTACTTC
CASSEASGQGWPSKETQYF
>TRBD2|-|TRBV7-2|TRBJ2-7
TGTGCCAGCAGCTCCGGGACTAGCGGGGGGTACGAGCAGTACTTC
CASSSGTSGGYEQYF
>TRBD2|-|TRBV29-1|TRBJ2-5
TGCAGCGTTGATGGCGGGGGGGCTCTGGAGACCCAGTACTTC
CSVDGGGALETQYF
>-|once|TRBV28|TRBJ2-5
TGTGCCAGCAGTTCCCGTTTTCGGGAGATAGATGAGACCCAGTACTTC
CASSSRFREIDETQYF
>-|-|TRBV28|TRBJ2-7
TGTGCCAGCAAGGGGGGGGCGGGAGTAAGGGAGCAGTACTTC
CASKGGAGVREQYF
>TRBD2|-|TRBV5-1|TRBJ2-3
TGCGCCAGCAGCTTGTGGGCTAGCGGGGCCGCAGATACGCAGTATTTT
CASSLWASGAADTQYF
>-|once|TRBV9|TRBJ2-7
TGTGCCAGCAGCGTAGACTGGCGGGCCTACGAGCAGTACTTC
CASSVDWRAYEQYF
>-|once|TRBV28|TRBJ1-5
TGTGCCAGCAGGCTTATCGGGCCCCAGCATTTT
CASRLIGPQHF
>-|-|TRBV27|TRBJ2-3
TGTGCCAGCAGTTTAGTGGGGGGAAGGCCTGATACGCAGTATTTT
CASSLVGGRPDTQYF
>-|-|TRBV6-1|TRBJ1-2
TGTGCCAGCAGTGCTGGAGGAGTTGGCTACACCTTC
CASSAGGVGYTF
>-|-|TRBV2|TRBJ1-1
TGTGCCAGCAGTGAAGGCAGGGGCACTGAAGCTTTCTTT
CASSEGRGTEAFF
>-|-|TRBV12-2|TRBJ1-1
TGTACAAGTCGCTTAGTAAACGTTCGGGAGTGGGACAGGGGCCCGAACACTGAAGCTTTCTTT
CTSRLVNVREWDRGPNTEAFF
>-|once|TRBV2|TRBJ2-1
TGTGCCAGCATCGTGGGGGCCTTAGGGAATGAGCAGTTCTTC
CASIVGALGNEQFF
>-|-|TRBV4-2|TRBJ2-7
TGTGCCAGCAGCCAACAAGGAACGGGAGCGATGTACGAGCAGTACTTC
CASSQQGTGAMYEQYF
>-|once|TRBV30|TRBJ1-1
TGTGCCTGGAGTGCACGGGGGGCTGAAGCTTTCTTT
CAWSARGAEAFF